Each of the 26 T cell receptor beta chains below was sequenced from the same sample in a study of blood T cell repertoires in COVID-19. The protocol was immunoSEQ multiplex PCR, while the TCRdb copy is restricted to in-frame clones and leaves out a portion. The sample includes tens of thousands of clones, around 90% seen only once; the top ten take roughly 14%. Sample: peripheral blood. These TCRs come from a male donor with acute or convalescent COVID-19.

The genes are TRBV30 and TRBJ2-5, with D tentatively TRBD2 (5 bases). Germline V gives CDR1 GTSNPN, CDR2 SVGIG (reference sequence). The CDR3 extends over 11 amino acids. V dropped 5 bases and J dropped 5 bases, with 9 bases sitting between them. The CDR3 DNA reads TGTGCCTGGGACCGGAGGGAGACCCAGTACTTC. Protein sequence: CAWDRRETQYF.

The chain carries TRBV27 and TRBJ1-2, with D maybe TRBD1 (5 bases). The CDR3 contains 12 residues. Trimming took off 3 bases at V and 4 bases at J, with 6 bases between the two ends. From germline, CDR1 is MNHEY and CDR2 SMNVEV (reference sequence). Here the CDR3 DNA reads TGTGCCAGCAGTTTGCAGGGCTATGGCTACACCTTC. It codes for CASSLQGYGYTF.

The chain is built from TRBV15 and TRBJ2-7, with TRBD2 identical over 8 bases. CDR3 length: 14 amino acids. In germline, CDR1 is LNHNV, CDR2 YYDKDF (reference sequence). V was clipped by 4 bases and J by 3 bases; unmatched bases: 5. Written as DNA, the CDR3 is TGTGCCACCAGCACGGGACTAGAAGACTACGAGCAGTACTTC. Its protein is CATSTGLEDYEQYF. Based on the CDR3 plus reference TRBV15 and TRBJ2-7, the full variable domain is DAMVIQNPRYQVTQFGKPVTLSCSQTLNHNVMYWYQQKSSQAPKLLFHYYDKDFNNEADTPDNFQSRRPNTSFCFLDIRSPGLGDTAMYLCATSTGLEDYEQYFGPGTRLTVT.

The CDR3 bases are TGTGCCAGCAGAGGGGAACAGCACGGTGACTATGGCTACACCTTC. It yields the protein CASRGEQHGDYGYTF. The J gene is TRBJ1-2, the V gene TRBV7-9; D is possibly TRBD1 (5 bases). Trimming shortened V by 6 bases and J by 3 bases, and 17 bases separated the two germline ends. The CDR3 is made up of 15 amino acids. The germline V gene encodes CDR1 SEHNR and CDR2 FQNEAQ (reference sequence).

The V call is TRBV7-2, the J call TRBJ2-3; 9 bases are a match to TRBD2. Germline values: CDR1 SGHTA, CDR2 FQGNSA. The junction had 3 bases not matched to a gene; V was cut back by 1 base and J by 4 bases. CDR3 size: 15 residues. CDR3 coding DNA: TGTGCCAGCAGCTTAGTTGCGGGGGGGGCAGATACGCAGTATTTT. It specifies CASSLVAGGADTQYF. Drawing the rest from reference TRBV7-2 and TRBJ2-3, the complete variable domain is GAGVSQSPSNKVTEKGKDVELRCDPISGHTALYWYRQSLGQGLEFLIYFQGNSAPDKSGLPSDRFSAERTGGSVSTLTIQRTQQEDSAVYLCASSLVAGGADTQYFGPGTRLTVL.

This clone was observed a single time. The chain recombines TRBV5-5 with TRBJ2-2; a possible D gene is TRBD2 (5 bases). The V end lost 4 bases, the J end lost 0 bases, and 10 bases lay between the germline ends. Per germline, CDR1 SGHKS and CDR2 YYEKEE (reference sequence). The CDR3 consists of 15 residues. CDR3: CASSRGGSNTGELFF. The CDR3 bases are TGTGCCAGCAGCCGTGGAGGATCGAACACCGGGGAGCTGTTTTTT.

The chain couples TRBV27 to TRBJ1-5; D is perhaps TRBD1 (5 bases). The germline gives CDR1 MNHEY, CDR2 SMNVEV (reference sequence). Trimming removed 5 bases from V and 6 bases from J, with 8 bases in between. CDR3 length equals 12 residues. CDR3: CASSPQGQPQHF. The CDR3, as DNA: TGTGCCAGCAGTCCCCAGGGTCAGCCCCAGCATTTT.

The chain is built from TRBV28 and TRBJ2-7, with 7 bases lining up with TRBD1. This CDR3 contains 14 residues. The germline V gene has CDR1 MDHEN and CDR2 SYDVKM. Losses at the gene ends were 6 bases for V and 4 bases for J; bases not matched to a gene: 9. In nucleotides, the CDR3 is TGTGCCAGCAGAGCGACAGGGTTTGTTTACGAGCAGTACTTC. Translated, it gives CASRATGFVYEQYF.

The J gene is TRBJ2-1, the V gene TRBV9; 8 bases fit TRBD2. CDR1 is SGDLS, CDR2 YYNGEE, per germline. Trimming removed 3 bases from V and 8 bases from J; junction bases left unmatched: 10. The CDR3 is 15 amino acids. CDR3 nucleotides: TGTGCCAGCAGCGCCCAGCGGGGGCCCGTGGATGAGCAGTTCTTC. Protein sequence: CASSAQRGPVDEQFF.

The gene calls are TRBV19 and TRBJ2-1; the match to TRBD1 covers 8 bases. V gave up 5 bases and J gave up 9 bases; unmatched junction bases: 9. CDR1 LNHDA and CDR2 SQIVND come from the germline V gene (reference sequence). This CDR3 comprises 14 residues. CDR3 region: CASSDRGGGGEQFF. In nucleotides, the CDR3 is TGTGCCAGTAGTGACAGGGGTGGTGGGGGTGAGCAGTTCTTC.

The rearrangement links TRBV7-9 to TRBJ1-4; 10 bases match TRBD1. The CDR3 totals 14 residues. Unmatched junction bases numbered 4, after V lost 5 bases and J lost 7 bases. Looked up from germline, CDR1 is SEHNR and CDR2 is FQNEAQ (reference sequence). CDR3 in amino acids: CASSPGTGVEKLFF. Here the CDR3 DNA reads TGTGCCAGCAGCCCCGGGACAGGGGTTGAAAAACTGTTTTTT. Based on the CDR3 plus reference TRBV7-9 and TRBJ1-4, the full variable domain is DTGVSQNPRHKITKRGQNVTFRCDPISEHNRLYWYRQTLGQGPEFLTYFQNEAQLEKSRLLSDRFSAERPKGSFSTLEIQRTEQGDSAMYLCASSPGTGVEKLFFGSGTQLSVL.

This chain links TRBV2 with TRBJ1-1; 7 bases fit TRBD1. CDR1 SNHLY and CDR2 FYNNEI come from the germline V gene. The length of the CDR3 is 16 residues. V lost 6 bases, J lost 4 bases, and 14 bases stayed unmatched. CDR3 amino acids: CASRDGGRGMRTEAFF. CDR3 DNA: TGTGCCAGCAGGGACGGCGGCAGGGGGATGCGCACTGAAGCTTTCTTT.

This sequence joins TRBV11-2 and TRBJ1-5; D is possibly TRBD1 (5 bases). The V end was cut by 1 base, the J end by 4 bases, with 14 bases between. Per germline, CDR1 SGHAT and CDR2 FQNNGV. The CDR3 runs 16 residues. CDR3 coding DNA: TGTGCCAGCAGCTTAGGCCCTGGGGGGGGAAATCAGCCCCAGCATTTT. It is translated as CASSLGPGGGNQPQHF. The full variable domain, completed using reference TRBV11-2 and TRBJ1-5, is EAGVAQSPRYKIIEKRQSVAFWCNPISGHATLYWYQQILGQGPKLLIQFQNNGVVDDSQLPKDRFSAERLKGVDSTLKIQPAKLEDSAVYLCASSLGPGGGNQPQHFGDGTRLSIL.

V gene TRBV19 combines with J gene TRBJ2-2; 8 bases match TRBD1. Germline-derived CDR1 and CDR2 are LNHDA and SQIVND (reference sequence). The CDR3 runs 15 residues. V dropped 4 bases and J dropped 6; count of bases not matched to a gene: 7. The CDR3 nucleotides are TGTGCCAGTAGTAATGTCAGGGGGCCGTCCGGGGAGCTGTTTTTT. Residues: CASSNVRGPSGELFF.

The chain has TRBV5-8 and TRBJ1-5, with no clear D. Germline V gene lookup returns CDR1 SGHTS and CDR2 YDEGEE. This CDR3 region has 14 residues. Trimming stripped 4 bases from V and 0 bases from J, with 8 bases between. The CDR3 DNA sequence: TGTGCCAGCAGCCCAACAAATAGCAATCAGCCCCAGCATTTT. As protein: CASSPTNSNQPQHF.

The chain carries TRBV7-6 and TRBJ2-3; 7 bases line up with TRBD2. The CDR3 is 16 residues long. The V segment lost 1 base and the J segment 1 base; nucleotides outside the gene matches: 5. Germline CDR1 is SGHVS and CDR2 is FNYEAQ. DNA of the CDR3: TGTGCCAGCAGCTTAGATCAGCGGGGAGGCACAGATACGCAGTATTTT. Its protein is CASSLDQRGGTDTQYF.

The V and J genes are TRBV11-3 and TRBJ1-2; D is possibly TRBD1 (6 bases). V gave up 5 bases and J gave up 4 bases, with 14 bases separating them. Germline V gives CDR1 SGHNT, CDR2 YENEEA. This CDR3 region has 14 residues. The CDR3 nucleotides are TGTGCCAGCAGCCTATGGGACACCCGCTATGGCTACACCTTC. As protein: CASSLWDTRYGYTF.

The chain joins TRBV19 to TRBJ1-5; perhaps TRBD1 as D (6 bases). The CDR3 is 15 amino acids. CDR1 and CDR2 (germline): LNHDA, SQIVND (reference sequence). Trimming shortened V by 5 bases and J by 0 bases, and 11 bases separated the two germline ends. DNA of the CDR3: TGTGCCAGTAGTGCCGAGGACAGTAGCAATCAGCCCCAGCATTTT. It specifies CASSAEDSSNQPQHF.

The chain links TRBV4-2 to TRBJ2-6, with D possibly matching TRBD1 (6 bases). This CDR3 spans 16 amino acids. Germline V CDR1 and CDR2: LGHNA, YNFKEQ. The V end was cut by 1 base, the J end by 0 bases, with 7 bases between. CDR3 in amino acids: CASSQADSSGANVLTF. CDR3 nucleotides: TGTGCCAGCAGCCAAGCGGACAGCTCTGGGGCCAACGTCCTGACTTTC.

The CDR3 loop reads CASSPPTGGRAEAFF. The CDR3 bases are TGTGCCAGCTCACCACCAACAGGGGGTAGGGCTGAAGCTTTCTTT. The V call is TRBV18, the J call TRBJ1-1, with TRBD1 identical over 8 bases. The CDR3 runs 15 residues. The V gene end was trimmed by 0 bases and the J gene end by 6 bases; junction bases not matched to a gene: 6. Germline CDR1 and CDR2: KGHSH and LQKENI.

The J gene is TRBJ2-1, the V gene TRBV9, with 7 bases aligning to TRBD2. Germline values: CDR1 SGDLS, CDR2 YYNGEE. The CDR3 has 16 amino acids. V lost 0 bases and J lost 6; bases outside the gene matches: 9. The CDR3 DNA sequence: TGTGCCAGCAGCGTAGATTGGCGGGGAGGGGCCAATGAGCAGTTCTTC. Translation gives CASSVDWRGGANEQFF. Looking up the rest from reference TRBV9 and TRBJ2-1 gives the full variable domain: DSGVTQTPKHLITATGQRVTLRCSPRSGDLSVYWYQQSLDQGLQFLIQYYNGEERAKGNILERFSAQQFPDLHSELNLSSLELGDSALYFCASSVDWRGGANEQFFGPGTRLTVL.

The chain recombines TRBV2 with TRBJ1-5; 8 bases line up with TRBD1. The CDR3 is made up of 17 amino acids. CDR1 is SNHLY, CDR2 FYNNEI, per germline. Trimming cost V 6 bases and J 2 bases; bases outside gene matches: 12. The chain's CDR3 is CASRLGQGGLGNQPQHF. The CDR3 coding sequence is TGTGCCAGCAGATTAGGACAGGGAGGTTTGGGCAATCAGCCCCAGCATTTT.

V gene TRBV11-2 combines with J gene TRBJ1-6; maybe TRBD1 (5 bases). The CDR3 runs 16 residues. Germline CDR1 SGHAT, CDR2 FQNNGV. Trimming removed 0 bases at V and 4 bases at J, with 10 bases between. The DNA for the CDR3 is TGTGCCAGCAGCTTAGACGGGGGACCGTATAATTCACCCCTCCACTTT. Its protein product is CASSLDGGPYNSPLHF. Drawing the rest from reference TRBV11-2 and TRBJ1-6, the complete variable domain is EAGVAQSPRYKIIEKRQSVAFWCNPISGHATLYWYQQILGQGPKLLIQFQNNGVVDDSQLPKDRFSAERLKGVDSTLKIQPAKLEDSAVYLCASSLDGGPYNSPLHFGNGTRLTVT.

The chain couples TRBV5-1 to TRBJ1-5; D is perhaps TRBD1 (6 bases). The CDR3 totals 13 residues. V gave up 4 bases and J gave up 3 bases, with 8 bases separating them. Germline V gene sequence: CDR1 SGHRS, CDR2 YFSETQ. In DNA, the CDR3 is TGCGCCAGCAGCCAGGGACACAATCAGCCCCAGCATTTT. Translating gives CASSQGHNQPQHF.

This chain connects TRBV7-9 to TRBJ1-2; D unresolved. The ends were cut back, 2 bases at V and 2 bases at J, with 12 bases in the middle. The CDR3 loop spans 15 amino acids. The germline V gene has CDR1 SEHNR and CDR2 FQNEAQ (reference sequence). CDR3 residues: CASSLSGVGNYGYTF. The CDR3 DNA sequence: TGTGCCAGCAGCTTATCCGGGGTTGGAAACTATGGCTACACCTTC.

The chain links TRBV9 to TRBJ2-7; D not certain. The length of the CDR3 is 14 residues. V shed 0 bases and J shed 2 bases, with 9 bases lying between them. Germline V CDR1 and CDR2: SGDLS, YYNGEE. The CDR3 DNA follows: TGTGCCAGCAGCGTAGGGTTCACTACCTACGAGCAGTACTTC. This translates into CASSVGFTTYEQYF. Supplemented by reference TRBV9 and TRBJ2-7, the full variable domain reads DSGVTQTPKHLITATGQRVTLRCSPRSGDLSVYWYQQSLDQGLQFLIQYYNGEERAKGNILERFSAQQFPDLHSELNLSSLELGDSALYFCASSVGFTTYEQYFGPGTRLTVT.